This TCR beta chain was sequenced in a study of response to subunit inactivated influenza vaccine. Between the trimmed V and J ends, which lost 0 bases and 9 bases, there was a span of 13 bases. The CDR3 loop spans 14 amino acids. Germline loops: CDR1 SGHRS, CDR2 YFSETQ. On this clonotype: Antigen unknown.

MiXCR, run by TCRdb on the RT-PCR reads, gives a single entry per CDR3 protein. The sample has fewer than 600,000 distinct CDR3 sequences; less than 7.5% are singletons. Study-level points and caveats: There was a suggestion from the authors that each seasonal influenza vaccination recruits few new T cells.

The material was PBMCs from blood, obtained less than 30 months after vaccination. This chain uses TRBV5-1 with TRBJ2-1; tentative D call: TRBD1 (6 bases). This receptor was obtained from a man aged 50 to 75 who received an inactivated influenza vaccine. DNA for the CDR3: TGCGCCAGCAGCTTGGATACACAGGGTGGTGAGCAGTTCTTC. Its protein product is CASSLDTQGGEQFF.